This TCR beta chain was sequenced in a study of cytomegalovirus exposure and HLA in healthy donors (dated by TCRdb to about 2017). In terms of the full investigation: An earlier analysis of roughly 630 of the donors reported about 250 Gb of sequence data and some 100 million unique TCR beta sequences from about 200 million T cells. An early release covering roughly 640 HLA-typed donors comprised approximately 300 gigabases of sequencing data and tens of millions of unique TCR sequences. The genetic ancestry cluster associated with self-reported Caucasian donors included over 80% of the roughly 400 genotyped donors. The study aimed to test whether signatures of past pathogen exposure could be identified by cataloging public T cell receptors. The study used immunosequencing to profile the T cell repertoires of about 670 subjects and linked those repertoires to cytomegalovirus serostatus. In addition to the first cohort of 666 subjects, a separate validation cohort of 120 different subjects was used. High-throughput TCR immunosequencing, statistical association of individual TCRs with disease status, and machine learning were combined to predict cytomegalovirus infection status. A later analysis re-analyzed previously published TCR beta repertoires from 650 to 800 donors and added high-resolution HLA genotyping to study TCR occurrence patterns. Rather than using new phenotypic data, the later analysis identified candidate immune exposures from TCR beta sequences and from how often those sequences occurred across donors. An earlier analysis of fewer than 700 of the donors applied high-throughput TCR beta sequencing to assess whether each TCR beta V gene segment acted as functional or pseudogenic. Donor age, sex, ethnicity and CMV serostatus were compiled together with the repertoire data. Genome-wide SNP genotypes for about 65% of the 666 donors were used in a later genetic analysis, which treated that subset as a discovery cohort. Every repertoire in the discovery cohort had been generated on one and the same sequencing platform. Class I and class II HLA loci were covered by the typing at four-digit resolution. Typing coverage varied by locus: roughly 629-640 donors for A, B, C, DRB1 and DQB1; about 520 for DQA1; nearly 610 for DPA1; roughly 470 for DPB1. Because of strong linkage in the cohort, 5 or 6 DR-DQ haplotypes were treated as single units for association and clustering. Across 398 genotyped donors of the cohort, an average of about 250,000 unique TCR beta nucleotide sequences per donor were sequenced, and roughly 20% of those sequences were non-productive. Paper-wide results and their limitations: The earlier analysis of approximately 590 of the donors excluded 15 to 20 rarely observed V segments, including chromosome 9 orphons, because counts were too low. The classifier was reported to diagnose cytomegalovirus status with high specificity and sensitivity in both the original and validation cohorts. A further reported finding was that TCR beta sequences accurately predicted the HLA-A and HLA-B alleles for most subjects in the first cohort. The authors suggested that the approach could potentially be extended to other disease states and immunological phenotypes. Correlated functional status among segregating V segments might reflect linkage disequilibrium, but an unknown experimental factor could not be ruled out. An association between a missense DCLRE1C variant and V-gene and J-gene trimming of TCR beta chains was found in a later genetic analysis and replicated in an independent cohort. In a later analysis, several top co-occurrence clusters were reported to appear linked to parvovirus B19, influenza, CMV and Epstein-Barr virus. A cluster of highly shared sequence variants was judged likely to be a technical artifact of the sequencing pipeline. In a later analysis, HLA-associated TCR beta chains showed more clonal expansion and lower generation probabilities than non-associated chains that were equally common. Sequencing depth was assumed to be roughly uniform across donors in the presence/absence analyses, though that assumption may not hold. The 87-base-pair reads could not distinguish some IMGT-functional V segments, including TRBV6-2 and TRBV6-3, so those segments were excluded. The study gave a list of under 200 TCR beta chains associated with cytomegalovirus. Because HLA typing was unavailable for some donors at each locus, only the typed subset was used in association tests. A later analysis found that TCR association rates varied across HLA loci, with DRB1 alleles showing the most associated TCRs and HLA-C alleles the fewest. In an earlier analysis of approximately 590 of the donors, most TCR beta V segments appeared in productive rearrangements about 87% or about 30% of the time, broadly matching IMGT annotations. In vitro tests confirmed that three of the cytomegalovirus-associated TCR beta chains recognize cytomegalovirus antigens. Strong co-occurrence of HLA alleles, especially DR and DQ, made assigning TCR associations to individual alleles difficult. At a false discovery rate of 0.05, a later analysis linked fewer than 20,000 TCR beta sequences to specific HLA alleles. CMV serostatus was the only immune exposure information available for the cohort. Only TCR beta chains were sequenced in this cohort, and the absence of alpha or paired-chain data limited detectable features. In a later analysis, most CMV-associated TCR beta chains were found to appear HLA-restricted, with HLA associations seemingly driven largely by CMV exposure. Compared with the approximately 600-donor mean, donors in an Asian-associated ancestry cluster had fewer N-insertions in productive TCRs, according to a later genetic analysis. Most TCR sequences were observed very rarely across donors, whereas some public TCRs were present in many individuals.

Per the germline V gene, SGDLS is the CDR1 and YYNGEE is the CDR2. The CDR3 sequence holds 17 residues, the cysteine and phenylalanine included. The read is trimmed to its CDR3 DNA, 51 bases read in frame from base 1. V sheds 0 bases and J sheds 0 bases, leaving 13 bases between their ends. The cohort comprised under 700 healthy bone marrow donors. At the time of sampling, all cohort members were nominally healthy, though unrecorded immune exposures were likely present. The donor was CMV seropositive and was included in the group of some 290 seropositive cohort members. Each donor provided a peripheral blood sample, and peripheral blood mononuclear cells were used for TCR beta sequencing. The Qiagen DNeasy Blood Extraction Kit was used to extract genomic DNA from the blood cell samples. Libraries were prepared through the immunoSEQ multiplex PCR assay. A mixture of 60 forward primers for TCR Vbeta segments and 13 reverse primers for TCR Jbeta segments was used in the multiplex PCR. The CDR3 region of rearranged TCR beta genes was amplified from genomic DNA by a multiplex PCR assay. The Illumina HiSeq System was used to sequence the amplified TCR beta libraries as 87-base-pair reads. As for the authors' bioinformatics: A later analysis counted tens of millions of unique TCR beta chains across the 600 to 850 repertoires, and around 9.9 million of these chains were shared by at least two donors. Raw reads were error-corrected and collapsed into unique sequences with a nearest-neighbor algorithm that merged closely related sequences to remove PCR and sequencing errors. V, D and J gene segments were assigned by aligning CDR3 sequences to IMGT reference sequences. For a sequence to be retained, a match of at least six nucleotides to both a V gene segment and a J gene segment was required. A rearrangement was called productive if the CDR3 had no stop codons and remained in frame with V and J, and every other rearrangement was called non-productive. Following IMGT convention, CDR3 was defined as the stretch from the second conserved V-encoded cysteine to the conserved J-encoded phenylalanine. The earlier analysis of about 610 of the donors excluded any sequence lacking an unambiguous match to a single V gene segment. An earlier analysis of 500 to 600 of the donors classified V segments as functional when productive rearrangements were above 56.7% and as segregating when the standard deviation between donors was above 5%. A statistical classification framework was developed to diagnose cytomegalovirus status using the catalog of TCR beta chain sequences. V and J gene assignment, in a later analysis, came from comparing TCR nucleotide sequences with IMGT/GENE-DB human TR gene sequences. A later analysis assigned CDR3 sequences and most-parsimonious VDJ recombination scenarios with the TCRdist pipeline. A later analysis defined each TCR beta chain by its CDR3 amino acid sequence plus V-gene family, and excluded reads lacking a unique V-gene family. A later analysis removed 592 highly shared, low-generation-probability nucleotide sequences to deal with suspected cross-contamination and a sequencing artifact. In a later analysis, a clonal expansion index was calculated for each public chain from normalized within-repertoire ranks of inferred template counts. A later analysis computed generation probabilities with a VDJ recombination model fitted to out-of-frame rearrangements, and checked the results against IGoR. In a later analysis, TCR-TCR, TCR-HLA and TCR-CMV co-occurrence was scored with hypergeometric tests, and a repertoire-size bias correction was applied to TCR pairs. False discovery rates were estimated in a later analysis by permuting HLA or CMV assignments 20 times. In a later analysis, co-occurring TCRs were grouped using DBSCAN, and TCRdist sequence similarity was added for clustering within HLA-allele-positive subsets. Co-occurrence clustering excluded repertoires with fewer than 30,000 or more than 120,000 public chains, plus five with anomalous nucleotide sharing. TCRdb holds this immuneACCESS table with in-frame rearrangements only. Some clones are missing; in checked studies, unresolved V genes explain under half, and the rest has no known cause. V, J and clone size derive from that table, while D and trimming were established from the DNA sequence. Recorded for this sample are approximately 70,000 clones; about two thirds of them occurred a single time. The biggest ten clones account for around an eighth of the sample.

Of note for this clone: It has no known antigen specificity. No base quality information exists; no much larger clone differs at one position.

This clonotype was sampled from a woman in her thirties or forties in good health and CMV-seropositive. The sequencing input was PBMCs. The chain links TRBV9 with TRBJ2-1; a tentative D call is TRBD2 (6 bases match). The nucleotide sequence is TGTGCCAGCAGCGTAGTTGACGGGGGAGCCTCCTACAATGAGCAGTTCTTC. Protein translation: CASSVVDGGASYNEQFF.